Listed here are 18 T cell receptor beta chains from one sample, sequenced in a study of spatial heterogeneity in lung cancer. One entry per CDR3 protein, called by TCRdb with MiXCR from the 5' RACE reads. The sample contains roughly 70,000 distinct CDR3 sequences, approximately 12% of which appear only once. The time point denotes: sample taken at primary tumor resection. Researchers sequenced whole RNA taken from tumor, nontumor lung or frozen PBMC without sorting. Sequencing used PBMCs, obtained at surgery. These receptors all stem from a male donor with early-stage non-small cell lung cancer.

This clonotype turned up a few times. The chain combines TRBV5-8 with TRBJ1-3; maybe TRBD1 (5 bases). V lost 2 bases to trimming and J lost 2 bases, with 8 bases between them. This CDR3 has 14 amino acids. Germline loops: CDR1 SGHTS, CDR2 YDEGEE. The CDR3 region is CASSFDRTGNTIYF. The CDR3, as DNA: TGTGCCAGCAGCTTCGACAGAACTGGAAACACCATATATTTT.

The chain recombines TRBV15 with TRBJ2-5; tentatively, D is TRBD2 (5 bases). The CDR3 covers 13 residues. The germline V and J ends were trimmed by 0 bases and 14 bases, with 16 bases remaining between them. Germline CDR1 is LNHNV and CDR2 is YYDKDF (reference sequence). CDR3 sequence: CATSRDAADGEYF. CDR3 coding DNA: TGTGCCACCAGCAGAGATGCTGCGGACGGGGAATACTTC.

Ten or more counts support this clonotype. The chain employs TRBV28 and TRBJ1-4, with 7 bases lining up with TRBD1. Germline values: CDR1 MDHEN, CDR2 SYDVKM. The CDR3 sequence is 14 residues long. Trimming took 8 bases from V and 8 from J; bases not matched to a gene: 11. DNA of the CDR3: TGTGCCAGCGGCGAGGAGGGGGCGTCCGAAAAACTGTTTTTT. Translating gives CASGEEGASEKLFF.

This clonotype was detected only a few times. V is TRBV6-6 and J is TRBJ1-1; D uncertain. The V end lost 7 bases, the J end lost 2 bases, and 11 bases lay between the germline ends. The V gene's germline CDR1 is MNHNY and CDR2 SVGAGI (reference sequence). The CDR3 length is 13 residues. The CDR3 is CASTAGTNTEAFF. The CDR3 DNA follows: TGTGCCAGCACCGCCGGAACCAACACTGAAGCTTTCTTT.

Ten or more counts support this clonotype. The chain recombines TRBV12-3 or TRBV12-4 with TRBJ1-6; D may be TRBD1 (5 bases). The CDR3 totals 13 residues. Trimming cost V 6 bases and J 7 bases, with 10 bases left between them. The CDR3 reads CASSRQGNSPLHF. CDR3 nucleotide sequence: TGTGCCAGCAGCAGGCAGGGAAATTCACCCCTCCACTTT.

This clonotype occurred many times. This sequence joins TRBV12-3 or TRBV12-4 and TRBJ2-7, with 7 bases identical to TRBD2. This CDR3 region has 12 residues. V lost 4 bases, J lost 3 bases, and 0 bases stayed unmatched. Written as DNA, the CDR3 is TGTGCCAGCAGTTCGGGGGGCTACGAGCAGTACTTC. It yields the protein CASSSGGYEQYF.

This clonotype has a count of ten or more. The chain has TRBV5-6 and TRBJ2-7, with D possibly being TRBD1 (7 bases). V gave up 4 bases and J gave up 5 bases, with 16 bases separating them. The CDR3 extends over 14 amino acids. The V gene's germline CDR1 is SGHDT and CDR2 YYEEEE. In nucleotides, the CDR3 is TGTGCCAGCAGCGCCCGAGGAGGGGGCCACGAGCAGTACTTC. It encodes CASSARGGGHEQYF. Full variable domain (outside the CDR3, taken from reference TRBV5-6 and TRBJ2-7): DAGVTQSPTHLIKTRGQQVTLRCSPKSGHDTVSWYQQALGQGPQFIFQYYEEEERQRGNFPDRFSGHQFPNYSSELNVNALLLGDSALYLCASSARGGGHEQYFGPGTRLTVT.

V is TRBV27 and J is TRBJ2-6; D is uncertain. V lost 1 base, J lost 0 bases, and 7 bases lay in between. Germline V lookup: CDR1 MNHEY, CDR2 SMNVEV (reference sequence). The CDR3 has 16 amino acids. The CDR3 bases are TGTGCCAGCAGTTTATTGGGCAGCTCTGGGGCCAACGTCCTGACTTTC. This translates into CASSLLGSSGANVLTF. The full variable domain, rest sourced from reference TRBV27 and TRBJ2-6, is EAQVTQNPRYLITVTGKKLTVTCSQNMNHEYMSWYRQDPGLGLRQIYYSMNVEVTDKGDVPEGYKVSRKEKRNFPLILESPSPNQTSLYFCASSLLGSSGANVLTFGAGSRLTVL.

At least ten counts were recorded for this clonotype. The chain employs TRBV12-3 or TRBV12-4 and TRBJ1-4; D is ambiguous. V lost 6 bases and J 0 bases, leaving 8 bases between the germline ends. This CDR3 region has 14 residues. CDR3 sequence (DNA): TGTGCCAGCAGCTCTTATGCAACTAATGAAAAACTGTTTTTT. As protein: CASSSYATNEKLFF.

In this sample, this clonotype turned up a few times. The rearrangement links TRBV5-1 to TRBJ1-1; 7 bases match TRBD1. V was pared by 4 bases and J by 2 bases, with 5 bases of the junction left unmatched. Looked up from germline, CDR1 is SGHRS and CDR2 is YFSETQ. The CDR3 spans 14 residues. CDR3 coding DNA: TGCGCCAGCAGCGGTATAGGGGGCAACACTGAAGCTTTCTTT. Amino acid sequence: CASSGIGGNTEAFF.

The chain uses TRBV11-1 and TRBJ2-6; TRBD2 is a possible D gene (5 bases). The germline gives CDR1 SGHAT, CDR2 FQDESV (reference sequence). Trimming took 2 bases from V and 0 from J, leaving 17 bases between them. The CDR3 spans 19 residues. The CDR3 DNA follows: TGTGCCAGCAGCTTAAGTTTCCCAGGACTTCACTCTGGGGCCAACGTCCTGACTTTC. Amino acids: CASSLSFPGLHSGANVLTF.

In this sample, this clonotype turned up a few times. The gene calls are TRBV27 and TRBJ1-1, with D perhaps matching TRBD1 (5 bases). There are 17 residues in the CDR3. From germline, CDR1 is MNHEY and CDR2 SMNVEV (reference sequence). V lost 1 base to trimming and J lost 4 bases, with 19 bases between them. The CDR3 loop reads CASSLWDPGRGGTEAFF. The CDR3 region has the DNA TGTGCCAGCAGTTTATGGGATCCGGGGAGGGGAGGCACTGAAGCTTTCTTT.

This clonotype was seen many times. The chain has TRBV9 and TRBJ1-1; possible D gene TRBD1, 6 bases. The CDR3 is 15 amino acids. The ends were cut back, 4 bases at V and 1 base at J, with 14 bases in the middle. The germline V gene encodes CDR1 SGDLS and CDR2 YYNGEE. The DNA for the CDR3 is TGTGCCAGCAGCCCAGAAGGACAGCCGAACACTGAAGCTTTCTTT. It translates to CASSPEGQPNTEAFF.

In this sample, this clonotype turned up many times. The rearrangement uses TRBV28 and TRBJ1-2; no reliable D call. From germline, CDR1 is MDHEN and CDR2 SYDVKM. The V and J ends lost 4 bases and 6 bases respectively, with 9 bases between them. CDR3 length: 12 amino acids. The CDR3 region is CASSYGVDGYTF. CDR3 DNA sequence: TGTGCCAGCAGTTATGGGGTGGATGGCTACACCTTC.

The chain carries TRBV10-3 and TRBJ2-3, with a possible D match to TRBD1 (5 bases). The CDR3 extends over 15 amino acids. Per the germline V gene, CDR1 is ENHRY and CDR2 is SYGVKD. The ends were cut back, 2 bases at V and 1 base at J, with 10 bases in the middle. This chain's CDR3 is CAISEPQTGTDTQYF. CDR3 coding DNA: TGTGCCATCAGTGAGCCGCAGACAGGCACAGATACGCAGTATTTT.

The table lists this clonotype with many counts. The chain couples TRBV5-5 to TRBJ1-2; no firm D call. Germline-derived CDR1 and CDR2 are SGHKS and YYEKEE (reference sequence). The V end was cut by 1 base, the J end by 2 bases, with 9 bases between. CDR3 size: 14 residues. Here the CDR3 reads CASSLSSRNYGYTF. The CDR3 DNA reads TGTGCCAGCAGCTTGTCTTCCCGGAACTATGGCTACACCTTC.

This clonotype was counted between two and nine times. V gene TRBV7-9 combines with J gene TRBJ1-2; D is possibly TRBD1 (5 bases). In germline, CDR1 is SEHNR, CDR2 FQNEAQ (reference sequence). V lost 6 bases and J lost 8, with 13 bases in between. The CDR3 spans 12 residues. DNA for the CDR3: TGTGCCAGCAGTCCTCCGGGGGACGGCTACACCTTC. The encoded protein is CASSPPGDGYTF.

This clonotype was detected ten times or more. The V call is TRBV29-1, the J call TRBJ2-1; D is unclear. The CDR3 runs 12 residues. The ends were cut back, 2 bases at V and 10 bases at J, with 12 bases in the middle. CDR1 is SQVTM, CDR2 ANQGSEA, per germline. CDR3 sequence: CSVEQPVREQFF. The CDR3 region has the DNA TGCAGCGTTGAACAACCCGTCAGGGAGCAGTTCTTC.